These 4 T cell receptor beta chains share one sample of origin, sequenced in a study of PD-1 blockade in classical Hodgkin lymphoma (dated by TCRdb to between 2020 and 2021). The receptor library was made with the immunoSEQ multiplex PCR assay. TCRdb took over this immuneACCESS table, retaining in-frame rearrangements with V and J assigned. Such tables are incomplete; in checked studies, under half of the missing clones stem from an unresolved V gene, and the remainder is unexplained. Within this sample are under 30,000 clones, with around 71% of them counted one time only. Roughly 4% of the sample comes from the top ten. What the time point label conveys for this sample: cycle 2 day 1 (C2D1) of nivolumab. Relapse after autologous stem cell transplantation had occurred in all trial patients, and cohorts A, B and C were distinguished by prior brentuximab vedotin exposure. Sequences were derived from peripheral blood mononuclear cells (PBMCs), sampled before the second cycle of nivolumab. The receptors stem from a human donor with classical Hodgkin lymphoma.

The chain couples TRBV7-2 to TRBJ2-7; 9 positions match TRBD1. The CDR3 has 14 amino acids. Germline V gene data show CDR1 as SGHTA and CDR2 as FQGNSA. V lost 5 bases to trimming and J lost 3 bases; unmatched junction nucleotides: 5. CDR3 sequence (DNA): TGTGCCAGCAGCATTTCGACAGGGGGCTACGAGCAGTACTTC. Protein sequence: CASSISTGGYEQYF.

The V call is TRBV18, the J call TRBJ1-5; possibly TRBD1 for D (5 bases). Germline-derived CDR1 and CDR2 are KGHSH and LQKENI. Trimming removed 1 base at V and 4 bases at J, with 11 bases between. The CDR3 length is 15 residues. The CDR3 nucleotides are TGTGCCAGCTCACCACAGGCAGGGCTTAATCAGCCCCAGCATTTT. This translates into CASSPQAGLNQPQHF. The full variable domain, with the rest looked up from reference TRBV18 and TRBJ1-5, is NAGVMQNPRHLVRRRGQEARLRCSPMKGHSHVYWYRQLPEEGLKFMVYLQKENIIDESGMPKERFSAEFPKEGPSILRIQQVVRGDSAAYFCASSPQAGLNQPQHFGDGTRLSIL.

This clone has more than one count but fewer than ten. The rearrangement uses TRBV28 and TRBJ2-7; D may be TRBD2 (6 bases). Trimming cost V 6 bases and J 2 bases, with 17 bases left between them. This CDR3 region has 15 residues. The V gene's germline CDR1 is MDHEN and CDR2 SYDVKM. As DNA, the CDR3 is TGTGCCAGCAGACAAGGACGGGACTTTACCTACGAGCAGTACTTC. Amino acids: CASRQGRDFTYEQYF.

This clone is medium-sized. The chain uses TRBV27 and TRBJ2-7, with 7 bases fitting TRBD2. V dropped 4 bases and J dropped 3; count of bases not matched to a gene: 3. Germline V gives CDR1 MNHEY, CDR2 SMNVEV (reference sequence). This CDR3 is 13 amino acids long. The CDR3 sequence is CASSYREDYEQYF. CDR3 in DNA: TGTGCCAGCAGTTACCGGGAGGACTACGAGCAGTACTTC.